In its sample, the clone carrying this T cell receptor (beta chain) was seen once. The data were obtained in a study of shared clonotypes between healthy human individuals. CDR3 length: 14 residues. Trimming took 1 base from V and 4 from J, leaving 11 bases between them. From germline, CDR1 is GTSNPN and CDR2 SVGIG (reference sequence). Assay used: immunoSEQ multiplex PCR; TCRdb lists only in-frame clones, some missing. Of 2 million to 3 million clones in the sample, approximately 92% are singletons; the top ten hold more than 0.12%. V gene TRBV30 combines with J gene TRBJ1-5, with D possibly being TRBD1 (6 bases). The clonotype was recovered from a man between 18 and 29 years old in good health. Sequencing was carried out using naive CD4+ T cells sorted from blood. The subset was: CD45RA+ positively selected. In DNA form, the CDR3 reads TGTGCCTGGAGTGCGGGGGCCGTGAATCAGCCCCAGCATTTT. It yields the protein CAWSAGAVNQPQHF.